These 28 T cell receptor beta chains originate from one sample sequenced in a study of chemoradiotherapy in HPV16-positive cancers. TCRdb keeps only in-frame clones here, not all; method: immunoSEQ multiplex PCR. The table records roughly 11,000 clones, 78% of them present only once. The sample here was taken from a patient who underwent chemoradiotherapy. The source of these receptors is a human donor with HPV-associated anogenital cancer.

The chain links TRBV19 to TRBJ1-2; no definite D call. The germline V gene has CDR1 LNHDA and CDR2 SQIVND (reference sequence). Trimming took off 2 bases at V and 2 bases at J, with 12 bases between the two ends. CDR3 length: 15 amino acids. CDR3 in amino acids: CASSIYREANYGYTF. CDR3 DNA sequence: TGTGCCAGTAGTATATATCGGGAAGCCAACTATGGCTACACCTTC.

V and J are TRBV5-5 and TRBJ2-7, with a weak D call TRBD1 (6 bases). V lost 0 bases and J 3 bases, leaving 13 bases between the germline ends. Germline V gene data show CDR1 as SGHKS and CDR2 as YYEKEE (reference sequence). The length of the CDR3 is 15 residues. The chain's CDR3 is CASSLAPDSYYEQYF. In DNA, the CDR3 is TGTGCCAGCAGCTTGGCCCCGGACAGTTACTACGAGCAGTACTTC.

This chain uses TRBV20-1 with TRBJ1-1; TRBD1 matches at 10 bases. Trimming took 6 bases from V and 10 from J; bases not matched to a gene: 5. The CDR3 contains 11 residues. In germline, CDR1 is DFQATT, CDR2 SNEGSKA (reference sequence). CDR3 region: CSARGTGVAFF. DNA for the CDR3: TGCAGTGCACGTGGGACAGGGGTAGCTTTCTTT.

The rearrangement joins TRBV2 to TRBJ1-6, with 9 bases that match TRBD1. The V gene end was trimmed by 1 base and the J gene end by 5 bases; junction bases not matched to a gene: 0. The CDR3 has 15 residues. Germline lookup yields CDR1 SNHLY and CDR2 FYNNEI. CDR3: CASSEGDRDNSPLHF. CDR3 nucleotide sequence: TGTGCCAGCAGTGAAGGGGACAGGGATAATTCACCCCTCCACTTT.

The chain recombines TRBV29-1 with TRBJ1-5; D is ambiguous. The germline gives CDR1 SQVTM, CDR2 ANQGSEA. The CDR3 has 14 amino acids. Trimming pared 6 bases from V and 5 bases from J, leaving 17 bases between. CDR3 coding DNA: TGCAGCGTCGCCGCCGGGGTTAAGGATCAGCCCCAGCATTTT. Its translation is CSVAAGVKDQPQHF.

The V call is TRBV18, the J call TRBJ1-6; D remains unclear. Germline V gives CDR1 KGHSH, CDR2 LQKENI. V gave up 2 bases and J gave up 9 bases, with 8 bases separating them. The length of the CDR3 is 13 residues. CDR3 region: CASSPAEVSPLHF. DNA for the CDR3: TGTGCCAGCTCACCAGCTGAGGTTTCACCCCTCCACTTT.

This clone has a handful of counts. The rearrangement uses TRBV2 and TRBJ1-5; the D is unclear. Per the germline V gene, CDR1 is SNHLY and CDR2 is FYNNEI. The CDR3 is 11 amino acids. V was pared by 6 bases and J by 9 bases, with 9 bases between. CDR3 sequence: CASRVGWPQHF. CDR3 DNA: TGTGCCAGCAGGGTCGGGTGGCCCCAGCATTTT.

The chain employs TRBV5-4 and TRBJ2-2; D might be TRBD2 (6 bases). Per the germline V gene, CDR1 is SGHNT and CDR2 is YYREEE (reference sequence). This CDR3 is built from 15 residues. V was trimmed by 0 bases and J by 1 base, leaving 7 bases between them. The DNA for the CDR3 is TGTGCCAGCAGCTTGGAAGCGGGGAACACCGGGGAGCTGTTTTTT. It encodes CASSLEAGNTGELFF.

This chain uses TRBV6-4 with TRBJ2-1; 10 nucleotides match TRBD2. Germline values: CDR1 MRHNA, CDR2 SNTAGT. With 3 bases clipped from V and 6 bases from J, the junction kept 2 bases outside the gene matches. This CDR3 is 14 amino acids long. This chain's CDR3 is CASSERTSGNEQFF. The DNA of the CDR3 is TGTGCCAGCAGTGAACGGACTAGCGGCAATGAGCAGTTCTTC.

V is TRBV11-2 and J is TRBJ1-1, with D tentatively TRBD1 (5 bases). CDR3 length: 14 residues. The ends were cut back, 2 bases at V and 1 base at J, with 8 bases in the middle. From germline, CDR1 is SGHAT and CDR2 FQNNGV. CDR3 bases: TGTGCCAGCAGCTTAACCCAGGGGAACACTGAAGCTTTCTTT. It specifies CASSLTQGNTEAFF.

This clone has a handful of counts. CDR3 nucleotides: TGCAGTGCTAGAGACCTCGATACGCAGTATTTT. It is translated as CSARDLDTQYF. The chain joins TRBV20-1 to TRBJ2-3; D is uncertain. This CDR3 has 11 amino acids. The V end lost 0 bases, the J end lost 6 bases, and 4 bases lay between the germline ends. Per the germline V gene, CDR1 is DFQATT and CDR2 is SNEGSKA (reference sequence).

The chain carries TRBV30 and TRBJ2-5; possible D gene TRBD2, 6 bases. The CDR3 has 14 residues. Trimming removed 0 bases from V and 2 bases from J, with 10 bases in between. CDR1 is GTSNPN and CDR2 is SVGIG in the germline V gene (reference sequence). The CDR3 region is CAWSVSRDQETQYF. CDR3 in DNA: TGTGCCTGGAGTGTGTCGCGGGATCAAGAGACCCAGTACTTC.

This clone has just one count. This chain links TRBV19 with TRBJ2-3; 10 bases are a match to TRBD2. V was clipped by 0 bases and J by 2 bases; unmatched bases: 2. Germline loops: CDR1 LNHDA, CDR2 SQIVND (reference sequence). The CDR3 is 16 amino acids. CDR3 DNA sequence: TGTGCCAGTAGTATAGACCTAGCGGGGGCCACAGATACGCAGTATTTT. As protein: CASSIDLAGATDTQYF.

This clone was detected only a few times. V and J are TRBV5-5 and TRBJ2-7, with 8 positions matching TRBD2. CDR1 is SGHKS, CDR2 YYEKEE, per germline (reference sequence). The length of the CDR3 is 15 residues. Trimming took 4 bases from V and 0 from J; bases not matched to a gene: 6. The CDR3 protein is CASSPGRGLSYEQYF. CDR3 DNA: TGTGCCAGCAGCCCCGGGAGGGGCCTCTCCTACGAGCAGTACTTC.

CDR3 residues: CASSLQYGVAPYEQYF. The CDR3 bases are TGTGCCAGCAGCTTACAGTACGGAGTGGCTCCCTACGAGCAGTACTTC. V gene TRBV5-6 combines with J gene TRBJ2-5; unclear D gene. The J call may be mistaken, given a closer DNA end match to TRBJ2-7. There are 16 residues in the CDR3. Germline loops: CDR1 SGHDT, CDR2 YYEEEE.

The rearrangement links TRBV7-8 to TRBJ2-1, with D tentatively TRBD2 (5 bases). There are 13 residues in the CDR3. The V gene's germline CDR1 is SGHVS and CDR2 FQNEAQ. Between the trimmed V and J ends, which lost 7 bases and 3 bases, there was a span of 10 bases. The chain's CDR3 is CASKFTSYNEQFF. The CDR3 coding sequence is TGTGCCAGCAAATTTACTAGCTACAATGAGCAGTTCTTC. Full variable domain (outside the CDR3, taken from reference TRBV7-8 and TRBJ2-1): GAGVSQSPRYKVAKRGQDVALRCDPISGHVSLFWYQQALGQGPEFLTYFQNEAQLDKSGLPSDRFFAERPEGSVSTLKIQRTQQEDSAVYLCASKFTSYNEQFFGPGTRLTVL.

The chain uses TRBV4-3 and TRBJ2-5; 7 bases match TRBD1. The V segment lost 5 bases and the J segment 2 bases; nucleotides outside the gene matches: 11. The CDR3 is 16 residues long. The germline V gene has CDR1 LGHNA and CDR2 YSLEER. CDR3 residues: CASSSRGETGQETQYF. The CDR3 DNA reads TGCGCCAGCAGCTCCCGAGGCGAGACAGGGCAAGAGACCCAGTACTTC.

Here the CDR3 DNA reads TGTGCCAGTAGTATGCACCGGGACCGGAACACCGGGGAGCTGTTTTTT. Amino acids: CASSMHRDRNTGELFF. The chain is built from TRBV19 and TRBJ2-2, with D possibly called TRBD1 or TRBD2 (5 bases each). This CDR3 has 16 residues. Trimming removed 3 bases at V and 1 base at J, with 12 bases between. Germline CDR1 is LNHDA and CDR2 is SQIVND (reference sequence).

This clone showed up just once. The rearrangement links TRBV11-2 to TRBJ1-4; D not resolved. Germline V gene data show CDR1 as SGHAT and CDR2 as FQNNGV. The germline V and J ends were trimmed by 4 bases and 0 bases, with 9 bases remaining between them. The CDR3 sequence is 15 residues long. CDR3: CASSSQTATNEKLFF. The CDR3 nucleotides are TGTGCCAGCAGCTCACAGACTGCAACTAATGAAAAACTGTTTTTT. Variable domain in full (rest from reference TRBV11-2 and TRBJ1-4): EAGVAQSPRYKIIEKRQSVAFWCNPISGHATLYWYQQILGQGPKLLIQFQNNGVVDDSQLPKDRFSAERLKGVDSTLKIQPAKLEDSAVYLCASSSQTATNEKLFFGSGTQLSVL.

The chain couples TRBV19 to TRBJ1-1; the D is unclear. Germline V gene lookup returns CDR1 LNHDA and CDR2 SQIVND (reference sequence). The germline V and J ends were trimmed by 3 bases and 8 bases, with 10 bases remaining between them. The CDR3 is 12 residues long. CDR3 in DNA: TGTGCCAGTAGTATCGGGGTCAGAGAAGCTTTCTTT. It yields the protein CASSIGVREAFF.

The chain links TRBV6-1 to TRBJ1-1; D gene uncertain. Germline V gene sequence: CDR1 MNHNS, CDR2 SASEGT. CDR3 length: 15 amino acids. V was cut by 3 bases and J by 3 bases, with 14 bases left in between. CDR3 in DNA: TGTGCCAGCAGTGAGTTTGCGGGCCTGGACACTGAAGCTTTCTTT. Its protein is CASSEFAGLDTEAFF.

The chain combines TRBV5-4 with TRBJ1-2; 7 bases are shared with TRBD1. After removal of 4 bases from V and 4 bases from J, the junction contained 13 bases not matched to a gene. The germline gives CDR1 SGHNT, CDR2 YYREEE (reference sequence). This CDR3 has 16 amino acids. The CDR3 protein is CASSDGQALNSYGYTF. CDR3 DNA sequence: TGTGCCAGCAGCGATGGACAGGCATTAAACTCCTATGGCTACACCTTC.

The chain is built from TRBV5-5 and TRBJ1-2, with a tentative D call TRBD1 (6 bases). This CDR3 contains 14 residues. V shed 4 bases and J shed 1 base, with 11 bases lying between them. The germline V gene has CDR1 SGHKS and CDR2 YYEKEE (reference sequence). CDR3 in DNA: TGTGCCAGCAGCATCAAACAGGGTAACTATGGCTACACCTTC. Its protein is CASSIKQGNYGYTF.

The chain uses TRBV5-1 and TRBJ2-7, with D hard to call. From germline, CDR1 is SGHRS and CDR2 YFSETQ. CDR3 length equals 14 residues. The V end lost 3 bases, the J end lost 5 bases, and 15 bases lay between the germline ends. The CDR3 nucleotides are TGCGCCAGCAGCTACCAGACCTTGGACGACGAGCAGTACTTC. It translates to CASSYQTLDDEQYF. Based on the CDR3 plus reference TRBV5-1 and TRBJ2-7, the full variable domain is KAGVTQTPRYLIKTRGQQVTLSCSPISGHRSVSWYQQTPGQGLQFLFEYFSETQRNKGNFPGRFSGRQFSNSRSEMNVSTLELGDSALYLCASSYQTLDDEQYFGPGTRLTVT.

V usage is TRBV6-5 and J usage is TRBJ1-2, with D unclear. This CDR3 region has 16 residues. The germline CDR1 and CDR2 sequences are MNHEY and SVGAGI. Trimming left V 3 bases short and J 8 bases short, with 22 bases between. CDR3 residues: CASSYDGLATLGGYTF. The CDR3 DNA reads as TGTGCCAGCAGTTATGACGGGTTAGCCACTTTGGGGGGCTACACCTTC.

The genes are TRBV25-1 and TRBJ2-7; D tentatively fits TRBD1 or TRBD2 (5 bases each). This CDR3 has 16 amino acids. Trimming removed 7 bases from V and 6 bases from J, with 25 bases in between. Germline CDR1 and CDR2: MGHDK and SYGVNS. CDR3 loop: CASISTIDSGGGEQYF. The DNA for the CDR3 is TGTGCCAGCATATCAACAATCGACAGTGGTGGGGGCGAGCAGTACTTC.

The rearrangement uses TRBV4-3 and TRBJ1-1; TRBD1 matches 8 bases. Germline V gene sequence: CDR1 LGHNA, CDR2 YSLEER. V dropped 3 bases and J dropped 4; count of bases not matched to a gene: 7. This CDR3 spans 15 amino acids. Written as DNA, the CDR3 is TGCGCCAGCAGCCACGCCACAGGGGGACCCACTGAAGCTTTCTTT. This encodes CASSHATGGPTEAFF.

To note about this clone: An end of the junction differs from the germline gene, which may be a read error. V usage is TRBV7-7 and J usage is TRBJ2-2, with 10 positions matching TRBD2. This CDR3 has 15 amino acids. From germline, CDR1 is SSHAT and CDR2 FNYEAQ (reference sequence). In DNA, the CDR3 is TGTGCTAGCAGCCCCAAAGCGGGGGGGCCCGGGGAGCTGTTTTTT. Protein product: CASSPKAGGPGELFF.